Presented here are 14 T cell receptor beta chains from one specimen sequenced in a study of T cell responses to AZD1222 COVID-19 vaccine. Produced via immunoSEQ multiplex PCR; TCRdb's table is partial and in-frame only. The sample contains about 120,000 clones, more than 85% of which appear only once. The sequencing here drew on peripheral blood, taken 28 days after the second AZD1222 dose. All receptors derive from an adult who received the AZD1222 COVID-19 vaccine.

The CDR3 DNA reads TGTGCCAGCAGTCACGAACAACTCCGGCTGTTTTTT. Translated: CASSHEQLRLFF. This chain connects TRBV12-3 or TRBV12-4 to TRBJ1-4; D not certain. This CDR3 region has 12 residues. Deletions cut 5 bases from V and 14 bases from J, with 15 bases between.

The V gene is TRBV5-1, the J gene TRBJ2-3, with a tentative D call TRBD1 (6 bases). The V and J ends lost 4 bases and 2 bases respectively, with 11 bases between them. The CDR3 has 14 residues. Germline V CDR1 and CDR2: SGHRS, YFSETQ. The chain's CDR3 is CASSPGHLTDTQYF. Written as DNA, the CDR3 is TGCGCCAGCAGCCCGGGACACCTCACAGATACGCAGTATTTT.

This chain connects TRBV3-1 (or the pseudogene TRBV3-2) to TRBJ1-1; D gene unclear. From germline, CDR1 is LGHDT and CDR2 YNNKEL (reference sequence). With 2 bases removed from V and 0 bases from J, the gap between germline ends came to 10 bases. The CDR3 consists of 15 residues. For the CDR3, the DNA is TGTGCCAGCAGCCAATCAGGCCAAATGAACACTGAAGCTTTCTTT. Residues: CASSQSGQMNTEAFF.

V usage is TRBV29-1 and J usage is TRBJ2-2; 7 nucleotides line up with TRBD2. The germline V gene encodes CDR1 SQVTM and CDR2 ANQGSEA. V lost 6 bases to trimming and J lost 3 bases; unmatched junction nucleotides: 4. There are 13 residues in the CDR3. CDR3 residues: CSVARGDTGELFF. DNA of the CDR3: TGCAGCGTGGCACGGGGGGACACCGGGGAGCTGTTTTTT.

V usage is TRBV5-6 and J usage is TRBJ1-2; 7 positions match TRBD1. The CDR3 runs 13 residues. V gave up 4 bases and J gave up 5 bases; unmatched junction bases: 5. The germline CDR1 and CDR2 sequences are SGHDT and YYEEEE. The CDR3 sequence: CASSNLQGYGYTF. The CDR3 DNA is TGTGCCAGCAGCAACCTACAGGGGTATGGCTACACCTTC.

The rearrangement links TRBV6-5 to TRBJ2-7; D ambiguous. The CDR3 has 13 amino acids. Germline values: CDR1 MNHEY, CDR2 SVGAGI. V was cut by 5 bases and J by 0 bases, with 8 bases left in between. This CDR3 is CASSPLSSYEQYF. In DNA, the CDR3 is TGTGCCAGCAGTCCCCTTAGCTCCTACGAGCAGTACTTC.

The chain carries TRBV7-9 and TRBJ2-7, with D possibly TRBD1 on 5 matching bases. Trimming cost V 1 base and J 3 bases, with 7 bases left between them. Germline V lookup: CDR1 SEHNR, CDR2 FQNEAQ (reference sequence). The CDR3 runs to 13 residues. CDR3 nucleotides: TGTGCCAGCAGCTTAGACAGGATCTACGAGCAGTACTTC. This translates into CASSLDRIYEQYF.

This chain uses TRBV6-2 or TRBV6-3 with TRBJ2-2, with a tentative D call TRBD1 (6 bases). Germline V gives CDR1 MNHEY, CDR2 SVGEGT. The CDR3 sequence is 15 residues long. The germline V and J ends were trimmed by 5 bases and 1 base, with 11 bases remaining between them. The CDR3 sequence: CASSPTTGNTGELFF. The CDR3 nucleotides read TGTGCCAGCAGTCCGACGACAGGGAACACCGGGGAGCTGTTTTTT.

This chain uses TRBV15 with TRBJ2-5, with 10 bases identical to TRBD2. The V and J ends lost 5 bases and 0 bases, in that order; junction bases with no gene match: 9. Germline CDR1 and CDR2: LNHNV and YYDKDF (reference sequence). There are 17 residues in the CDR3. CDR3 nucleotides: TGTGCCACCAGCGAGGGACTAGCGAGCGTGTACCAAGAGACCCAGTACTTC. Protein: CATSEGLASVYQETQYF.

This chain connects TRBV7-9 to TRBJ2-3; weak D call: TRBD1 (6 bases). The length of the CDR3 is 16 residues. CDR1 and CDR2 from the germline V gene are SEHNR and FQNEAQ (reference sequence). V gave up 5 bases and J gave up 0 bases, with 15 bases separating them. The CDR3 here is CASSRAGAYSTDTQYF. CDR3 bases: TGTGCCAGCAGCCGAGCAGGGGCCTATAGCACAGATACGCAGTATTTT.

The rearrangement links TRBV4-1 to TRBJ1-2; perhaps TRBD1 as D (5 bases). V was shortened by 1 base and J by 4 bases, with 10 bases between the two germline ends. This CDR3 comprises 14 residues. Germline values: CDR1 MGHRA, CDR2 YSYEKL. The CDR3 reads CASSQVEGSYGYTF. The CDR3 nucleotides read TGCGCCAGCAGCCAAGTGGAGGGGAGCTATGGCTACACCTTC.

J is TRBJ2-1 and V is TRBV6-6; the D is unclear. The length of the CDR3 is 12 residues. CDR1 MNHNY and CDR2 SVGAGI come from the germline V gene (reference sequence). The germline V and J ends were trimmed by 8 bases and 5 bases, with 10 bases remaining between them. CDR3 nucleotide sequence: TGTGCCAGCTCCGCACTCAACAATGAGCAGTTCTTC. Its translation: CASSALNNEQFF.

CDR3 loop: CASSPGTDLGYTF. The CDR3 DNA sequence: TGTGCCAGCTCACCAGGAACAGACTTGGGCTACACCTTC. The chain links TRBV18 to TRBJ1-2; D is undetermined. V was clipped by 2 bases and J by 8 bases, with 12 bases between them. The CDR3 consists of 13 residues. The germline CDR1 and CDR2 sequences are KGHSH and LQKENI. The entire variable domain, with the rest obtained from reference TRBV18 and TRBJ1-2, is as follows: NAGVMQNPRHLVRRRGQEARLRCSPMKGHSHVYWYRQLPEEGLKFMVYLQKENIIDESGMPKERFSAEFPKEGPSILRIQQVVRGDSAAYFCASSPGTDLGYTFGSGTRLTVV.

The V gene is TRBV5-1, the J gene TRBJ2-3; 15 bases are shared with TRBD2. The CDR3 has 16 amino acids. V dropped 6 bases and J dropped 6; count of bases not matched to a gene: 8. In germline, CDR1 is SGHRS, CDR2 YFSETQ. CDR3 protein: CASKRTSGGAADTQYF. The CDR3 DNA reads TGCGCCAGCAAAAGGACTAGCGGGGGGGCGGCGGATACGCAGTATTTT.